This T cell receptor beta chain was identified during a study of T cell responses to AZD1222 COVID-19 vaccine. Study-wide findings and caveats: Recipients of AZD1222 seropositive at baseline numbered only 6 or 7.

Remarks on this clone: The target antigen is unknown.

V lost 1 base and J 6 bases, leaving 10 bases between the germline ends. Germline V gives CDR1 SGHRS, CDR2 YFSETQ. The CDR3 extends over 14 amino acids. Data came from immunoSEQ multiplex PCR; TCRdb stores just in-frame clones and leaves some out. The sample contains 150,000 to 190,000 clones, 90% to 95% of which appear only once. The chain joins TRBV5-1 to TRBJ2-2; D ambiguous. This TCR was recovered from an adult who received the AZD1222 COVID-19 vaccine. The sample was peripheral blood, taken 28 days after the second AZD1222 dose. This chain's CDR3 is CASSLTGPPGELFF. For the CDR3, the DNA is TGCGCCAGCAGCTTGACTGGTCCACCCGGGGAGCTGTTTTTT.